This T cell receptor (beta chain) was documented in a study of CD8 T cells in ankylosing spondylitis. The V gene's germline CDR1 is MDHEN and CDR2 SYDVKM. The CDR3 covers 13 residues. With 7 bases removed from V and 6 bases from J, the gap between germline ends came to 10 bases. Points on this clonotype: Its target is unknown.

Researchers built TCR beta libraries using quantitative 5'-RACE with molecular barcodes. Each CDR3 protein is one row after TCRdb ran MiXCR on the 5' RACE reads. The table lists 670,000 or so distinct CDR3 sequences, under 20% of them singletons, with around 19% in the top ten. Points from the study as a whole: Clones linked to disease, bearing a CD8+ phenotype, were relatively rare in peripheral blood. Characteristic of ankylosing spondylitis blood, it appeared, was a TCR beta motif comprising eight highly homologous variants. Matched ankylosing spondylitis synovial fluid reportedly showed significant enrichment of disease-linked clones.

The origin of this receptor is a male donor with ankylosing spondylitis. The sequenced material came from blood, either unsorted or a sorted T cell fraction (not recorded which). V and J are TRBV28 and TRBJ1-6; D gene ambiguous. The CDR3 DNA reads TGTGCCAGCACCGAGCGGACTAATTCACCCCTCCACTTT. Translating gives CASTERTNSPLHF.